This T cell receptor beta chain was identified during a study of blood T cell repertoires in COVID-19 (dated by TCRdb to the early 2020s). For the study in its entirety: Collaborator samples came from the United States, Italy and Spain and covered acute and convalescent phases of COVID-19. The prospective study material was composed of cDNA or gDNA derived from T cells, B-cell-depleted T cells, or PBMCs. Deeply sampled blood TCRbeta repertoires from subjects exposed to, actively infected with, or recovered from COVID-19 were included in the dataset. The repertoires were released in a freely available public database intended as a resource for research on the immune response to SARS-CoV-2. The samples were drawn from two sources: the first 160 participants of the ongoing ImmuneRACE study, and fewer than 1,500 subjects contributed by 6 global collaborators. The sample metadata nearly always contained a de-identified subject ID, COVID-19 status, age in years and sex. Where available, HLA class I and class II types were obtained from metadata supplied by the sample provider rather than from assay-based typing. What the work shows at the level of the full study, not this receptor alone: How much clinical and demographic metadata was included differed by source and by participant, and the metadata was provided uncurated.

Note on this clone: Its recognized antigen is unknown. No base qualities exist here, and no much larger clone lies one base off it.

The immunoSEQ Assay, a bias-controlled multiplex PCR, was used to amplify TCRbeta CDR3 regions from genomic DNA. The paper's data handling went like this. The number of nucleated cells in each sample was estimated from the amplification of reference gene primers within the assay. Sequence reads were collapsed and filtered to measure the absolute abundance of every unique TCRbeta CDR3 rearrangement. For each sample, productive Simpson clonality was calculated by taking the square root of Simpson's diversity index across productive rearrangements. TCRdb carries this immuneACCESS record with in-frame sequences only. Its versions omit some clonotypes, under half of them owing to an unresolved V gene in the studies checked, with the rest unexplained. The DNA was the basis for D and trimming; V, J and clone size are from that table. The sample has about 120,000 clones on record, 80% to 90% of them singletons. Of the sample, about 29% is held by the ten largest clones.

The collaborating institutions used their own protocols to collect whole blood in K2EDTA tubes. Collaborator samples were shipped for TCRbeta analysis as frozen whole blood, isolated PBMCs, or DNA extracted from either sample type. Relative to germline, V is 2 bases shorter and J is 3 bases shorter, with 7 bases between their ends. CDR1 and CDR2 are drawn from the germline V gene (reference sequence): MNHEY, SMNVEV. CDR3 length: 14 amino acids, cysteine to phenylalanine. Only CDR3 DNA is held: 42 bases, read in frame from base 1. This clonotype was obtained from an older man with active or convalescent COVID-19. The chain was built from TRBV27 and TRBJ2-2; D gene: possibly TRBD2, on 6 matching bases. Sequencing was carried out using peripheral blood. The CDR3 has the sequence CASSLAGYTGELFF. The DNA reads TGTGCCAGCAGTTTAGCGGGGTACACCGGGGAGCTGTTTTTT.